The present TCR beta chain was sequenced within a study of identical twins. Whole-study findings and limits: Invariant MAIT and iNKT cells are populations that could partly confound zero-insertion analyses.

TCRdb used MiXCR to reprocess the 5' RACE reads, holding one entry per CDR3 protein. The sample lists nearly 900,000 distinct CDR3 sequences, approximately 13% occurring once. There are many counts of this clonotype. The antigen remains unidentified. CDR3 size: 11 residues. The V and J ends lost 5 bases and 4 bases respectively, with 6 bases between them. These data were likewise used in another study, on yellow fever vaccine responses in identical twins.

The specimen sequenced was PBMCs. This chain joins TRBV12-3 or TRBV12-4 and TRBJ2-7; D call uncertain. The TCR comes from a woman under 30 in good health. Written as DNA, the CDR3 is TGTGCCAGCAGTATGGCATACGAGCAGTACTTC. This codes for CASSMAYEQYF.